The 27 T cell receptor beta chains presented below share a single source sample, sequenced in a study of blood T cells in healthy people across ages. With a J-beta primer mix and a sample-barcoded 5' primer, a second PCR ran about 6 to 11 cycles. MiXCR, applied by TCRdb to the 5' RACE reads, yields one record per CDR3 protein. The data contain about 730,000 distinct CDR3 sequences, about 40% of them singletons. Sequences were obtained from blood. The receptors derive from a woman aged 55 to 70 in good health.

The chain links TRBV21-1 to TRBJ2-3; the table's D call TRBD2 went unverified against the DNA. TRBV21-1 corresponds to a pseudogene. CDR3 size: 16 residues. Here the CDR3 DNA reads TGTGCCGGCAGCAATCGGCTAGCGGGATACACAGATACGCAGTATTTT. Residues: CAGSNRLAGYTDTQYF.

On this clonotype itself: A much larger clone differs from this one at a single base, so this may be a read error. CDR3 loop: CASSRDFYEQYF. The CDR3 nucleotides read TGTGCCAGCAGCCGGGACTTCTACGAGCAGTACTTC. The chain couples TRBV28 to TRBJ2-7; TRBD2 is a possible D gene (6 bases). The CDR3 length is 12 residues. V lost 6 bases to trimming and J lost 3 bases, with 9 bases between them. Germline V gives CDR1 MDHEN, CDR2 SYDVKM.

The chain joins TRBV7-2 to TRBJ2-2; D might be TRBD1 (6 bases). Germline CDR1 reads SGHTA; CDR2 reads FQGNSA. The CDR3 is made up of 15 amino acids. Trimming pared 1 base from V and 5 bases from J, leaving 11 bases between. The CDR3 loop is CASSLVAGETGELFF. The CDR3 nucleotides read TGTGCCAGCAGCTTAGTTGCAGGGGAAACCGGGGAGCTGTTTTTT. The full variable domain, its missing parts supplied by reference TRBV7-2 and TRBJ2-2, is GAGVSQSPSNKVTEKGKDVELRCDPISGHTALYWYRQSLGQGLEFLIYFQGNSAPDKSGLPSDRFSAERTGGSVSTLTIQRTQQEDSAVYLCASSLVAGETGELFFGEGSRLTVL.

This sequence joins TRBV7-2 and TRBJ2-3, with D hard to call. The V end was cut by 4 bases, the J end by 6 bases, with 8 bases between. The CDR3 is made up of 12 amino acids. The germline V gene has CDR1 SGHTA and CDR2 FQGNSA. The CDR3 protein is CASSSLRDTQYF. The CDR3 DNA is TGTGCCAGCAGCTCCCTTCGGGATACGCAGTATTTT.

The chain has TRBV29-1 and TRBJ2-7, with 14 bases matching TRBD2. Germline V gene data show CDR1 as SQVTM and CDR2 as ANQGSEA. The ends lost 7 bases at V and 0 bases at J; junction bases unmatched: 2. The CDR3 covers 14 residues. CDR3 DNA sequence: TGCAGCGCGGGACTAGCGGGAGACTCCTACGAGCAGTACTTC. It yields the protein CSAGLAGDSYEQYF.

V gene TRBV3-1 combines with J gene TRBJ1-5; D not certain. CDR3 length equals 14 residues. CDR1 is LGHDT, CDR2 YNNKEL, per germline (reference sequence). V lost 1 base and J lost 6, with 10 bases in between. The CDR3 coding sequence is TGTGCCAGCAGCCAAGGAGGCCAGAGTCAGCCCCAGCATTTT. Protein: CASSQGGQSQPQHF.

The chain recombines TRBV7-9 with TRBJ1-1, with D maybe TRBD1 (5 bases). The germline V and J ends were trimmed by 4 bases and 6 bases, with 15 bases remaining between them. Germline values: CDR1 SEHNR, CDR2 FQNEAQ (reference sequence). CDR3 length: 14 amino acids. In nucleotides, the CDR3 is TGTGCCAGCAGCTCAAACGACAGAGGCCCTGAAGCTTTCTTT. This gives the protein CASSSNDRGPEAFF.

The chain carries TRBV2 and TRBJ1-5; the D gene is possibly TRBD1 (5 bases). The CDR3 sequence is 14 residues long. Germline V gene lookup returns CDR1 SNHLY and CDR2 FYNNEI. V shed 6 bases and J shed 2 bases, with 11 bases lying between them. As DNA, the CDR3 is TGTGCCAGCAGCCTGACAGCGCGCAATCAGCCCCAGCATTTT. This codes for CASSLTARNQPQHF.

The chain joins TRBV3-1 to TRBJ2-7; D is ambiguous. V lost 1 base and J 4 bases, leaving 8 bases between the germline ends. CDR3 length: 13 amino acids. Germline V CDR1 and CDR2: LGHDT, YNNKEL (reference sequence). CDR3 in amino acids: CASSQGGVYEQYF. The CDR3 DNA reads TGTGCCAGCAGCCAAGGAGGAGTATACGAGCAGTACTTC.

The genes are TRBV29-1 and TRBJ2-1; D not resolved. The germline V gene encodes CDR1 SQVTM and CDR2 ANQGSEA. The CDR3 has 15 amino acids. Between the trimmed V and J ends, which lost 5 bases and 0 bases, there was a span of 14 bases. The CDR3 bases are TGCAGCGTTCCAAATGCCCAGAGCTCCTACAATGAGCAGTTCTTC. Amino acids: CSVPNAQSSYNEQFF.

This clonotype was recorded a few times. V usage is TRBV28 and J usage is TRBJ2-7, with 9 bases identical to TRBD1. CDR1 and CDR2 (germline): MDHEN, SYDVKM. Germline trimming cut 6 bases from V and 2 bases from J; bases unmatched to any gene: 5. The CDR3 is made up of 14 amino acids. DNA of the CDR3: TGTGCCAGCAGAGGGACAGGGTTGGCCTACGAGCAGTACTTC. Its translation is CASRGTGLAYEQYF.

About this clonotype: A read error is possible here, since a much larger clone lies one base away. The CDR3 sequence is CAGSLRPGAGSTDTQYF. CDR3 nucleotide sequence: TGTGCCGGCAGCTTACGGCCCGGGGCGGGAAGCACAGATACGCAGTATTTT. The rearrangement joins TRBV7-8 to TRBJ2-3; the D gene is possibly TRBD2 (6 bases). The length of the CDR3 is 17 residues. Germline CDR1 reads SGHVS; CDR2 reads FQNEAQ. Based on the CDR3 plus reference TRBV7-8 and TRBJ2-3, the full variable domain is GAGVSQSPRYKVAKRGQDVALRCDPISGHVSLFWYQQALGQGPEFLTYFQNEAQLDKSGLPSDRFFAERPEGSVSTLKIQRTQQEDSAVYLCAGSLRPGAGSTDTQYFGPGTRLTVL.

Concerning this clonotype itself: One end of the junction fails to match germline, which may point to a read error. The chain joins TRBV10-3 to TRBJ1-6; D uncertain. In germline, CDR1 is ENHRY, CDR2 SYGVKD. The CDR3 is 13 amino acids. CDR3 sequence: CAIGESAYSPLHF. The CDR3 DNA is TGTGCCATCGGTGAGTCGGCGTACTCACCCCTCCACTTT.

This clonotype was seen ten or more times. V is TRBV29-1 and J is TRBJ2-5; D remains ambiguous. Germline CDR1 and CDR2: SQVTM and ANQGSEA. V lost 4 bases and J 5 bases, leaving 8 bases between the germline ends. The CDR3 runs to 11 residues. The CDR3 spells CSVVVGETQYF. CDR3 DNA: TGCAGCGTTGTGGTAGGGGAGACCCAGTACTTC.

This clonotype showed up many times. A much bigger clone sits one base away, suggesting this may be a read error. The chain has TRBV28 and TRBJ2-1; 9 bases line up with TRBD2. The CDR3 length is 16 residues. Germline CDR1 MDHEN, CDR2 SYDVKM. V lost 5 bases to trimming and J lost 8 bases; unmatched junction nucleotides: 13. Written as DNA, the CDR3 is TGTGCCAGCAGTGGGGAAGCGGCTAGCGGGAAACATGAGCAGTTCTTC. Protein: CASSGEAASGKHEQFF. The whole variable domain, remainder taken from reference TRBV28 and TRBJ2-1, is DVKVTQSSRYLVKRTGEKVFLECVQDMDHENMFWYRQDPGLGLRLIYFSYDVKMKEKGDIPEGYSVSREKKERFSLILESASTNQTSMYLCASSGEAASGKHEQFFGPGTRLTVL.

V usage is TRBV7-2 and J usage is TRBJ2-7, with no clear D. The CDR3 runs 15 residues. V lost 1 base and J lost 3, with 13 bases in between. Germline-derived CDR1 and CDR2 are SGHTA and FQGNSA. For the CDR3, the DNA is TGTGCCAGCAGCTTAGTCGGCCTTTCCCTCTACGAGCAGTACTTC. Translating it yields CASSLVGLSLYEQYF.

On this clonotype itself: A much larger clone differs by one base, so this may be a read error. The chain employs TRBV6-5 and TRBJ1-2; the match to TRBD1 covers 12 bases. The CDR3 has 14 residues. Germline CDR1 is MNHEY and CDR2 is SVGAGI. The CDR3 DNA reads as TGTGCCAGCAGACCGGGACAGGGGGCACGTGGCCACACCTTC. Its translation is CASRPGQGARGHTF.

The genes are TRBV12-3 or TRBV12-4 and TRBJ2-7, with D perhaps matching TRBD1 (5 bases). Deletions cut 9 bases from V and 6 bases from J, with 12 bases between. This CDR3 spans 11 amino acids. CDR3 nucleotides: TGTGCCAGTGGCAGGGAAGGCGAGCAGTACTTC. The encoded protein is CASGREGEQYF.

The chain couples TRBV7-3 to TRBJ2-1, with a tentative D call TRBD1 (6 bases). V gave up 5 bases and J gave up 9 bases, with 17 bases separating them. CDR1 SGHTA and CDR2 FQGTGA come from the germline V gene. This CDR3 contains 14 residues. This CDR3 reads CASSVNRVGSEQFF. The DNA of the CDR3 is TGTGCCAGCAGCGTTAACAGGGTGGGGAGTGAGCAGTTCTTC.

DNA for the CDR3: TGTGCCAGCTCACCACGAACGGGCGGGACCTCCTACAATGAGCAGTTCTTC. Protein product: CASSPRTGGTSYNEQFF. The chain recombines TRBV18 with TRBJ2-1; TRBD2 is a possible D gene (6 bases). This CDR3 spans 17 amino acids. The germline gives CDR1 KGHSH, CDR2 LQKENI. Trimming shortened V by 1 base and J by 0 bases, and 13 bases separated the two germline ends.

J is TRBJ2-5 and V is TRBV7-8; the D is unclear. The end of the DNA is better explained by TRBJ2-7, so the J call may be wrong. Germline V gene data show CDR1 as SGHVS and CDR2 as FQNEAQ. The CDR3 sequence is 13 residues long. CDR3 amino acids: CASSLNLLGEQYF. In nucleotides, the CDR3 is TGTGCCAGCAGCTTAAATTTGCTCGGCGAGCAGTACTTC.

Only one count was recorded for this clonotype. The chain carries TRBV6-6 and TRBJ2-5; D unclear. TRBJ2-1 matches the DNA end more closely, so the J call is doubtful. Germline V lookup: CDR1 MNHNY, CDR2 SVGAGI (reference sequence). CDR3 length: 15 residues. The CDR3, as DNA: TGTGCCAGCAGTTACATGGGCTACCCCCAAGAGACCCAGTTCTTC. This encodes CASSYMGYPQETQFF.

Worth noting for this clonotype: One base away lies a much larger clone, so this may be a sequencing read error. This rearrangement joins TRBV11-1 to TRBJ2-7; TRBD2 aligns across 12 bases. Looked up from germline, CDR1 is SGHAT and CDR2 is FQDESV (reference sequence). CDR3 length: 15 residues. The CDR3 sequence: CAGSEGTSGSPKQYF. The CDR3 DNA follows: TGTGCCGGCAGCGAAGGGACTAGCGGGTCCCCGAAGCAGTACTTC. The entire variable domain, with the rest obtained from reference TRBV11-1 and TRBJ2-7, is as follows: EAEVAQSPRYKITEKSQAVAFWCDPISGHATLYWYRQILGQGPELLVQFQDESVVDDSQLPKDRFSAERLKGVDSTLKIQPAELGDSAMYLCAGSEGTSGSPKQYFGPGTRLTVT.

This clonotype was seen only a few times. A read error may produce the germline difference seen at one junction end. The rearrangement links TRBV7-2 to TRBJ2-3; D gene unclear. CDR1 is SGHTA and CDR2 is FQGNSA in the germline V gene. The CDR3 consists of 12 residues. The CDR3 region is CAGSLVADTQYF. The DNA for the CDR3 is TGTGCCGGCAGCTTAGTGGCAGATACGCAGTATTTT.

This clonotype was recorded only once. One end of the junction does not line up with germline, which may come from a read error. V and J are TRBV12-3 or TRBV12-4 and TRBJ2-1; 8 bases fit TRBD1. The CDR3 consists of 15 residues. The CDR3 DNA reads TGTGCCAGCAGTAGACAGGGGAGCTCCCACAATGAGCAGTTCTTC. It specifies CASSRQGSSHNEQFF.

This clonotype was recorded at least ten times. V and J are TRBV12-3 or TRBV12-4 and TRBJ1-4; D call uncertain. The CDR3 is 11 residues long. Trimming took off 5 bases at V and 5 bases at J, with 3 bases between the two ends. CDR3 loop: CASSPNEKLFF. The CDR3 DNA follows: TGTGCCAGCAGTCCAAATGAAAAACTGTTTTTT.

A word on this clonotype: A much bigger clone sits one base away, suggesting this may be a read error. J is TRBJ2-7 and V is TRBV15, with 7 bases that match TRBD1. Trimming at V came to 5 bases and at J to 0 bases, leaving 13 bases not matched to a gene. CDR1 is LNHNV and CDR2 is YYDKDF in the germline V gene (reference sequence). This CDR3 has 17 amino acids. CDR3 sequence reads: CATSDAFMTGNSYEQYF. In nucleotides, the CDR3 is TGTGCCACCAGCGATGCCTTCATGACAGGGAACTCCTACGAGCAGTACTTC.